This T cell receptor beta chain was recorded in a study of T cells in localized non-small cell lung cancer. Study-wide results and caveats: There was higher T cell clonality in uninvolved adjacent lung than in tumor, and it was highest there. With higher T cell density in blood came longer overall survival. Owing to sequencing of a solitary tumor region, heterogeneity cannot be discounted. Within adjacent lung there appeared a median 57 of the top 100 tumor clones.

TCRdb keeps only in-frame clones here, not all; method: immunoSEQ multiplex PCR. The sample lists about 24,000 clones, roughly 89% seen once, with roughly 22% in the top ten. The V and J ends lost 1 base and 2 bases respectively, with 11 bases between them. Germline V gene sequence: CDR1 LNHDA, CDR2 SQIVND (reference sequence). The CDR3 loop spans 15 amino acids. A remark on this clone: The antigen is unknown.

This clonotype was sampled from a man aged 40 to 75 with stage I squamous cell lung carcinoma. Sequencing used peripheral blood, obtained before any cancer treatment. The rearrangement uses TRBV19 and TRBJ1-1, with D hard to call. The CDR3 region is CASSIGVQENTEAFF. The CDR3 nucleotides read TGTGCCAGTAGTATAGGAGTCCAAGAAAACACTGAAGCTTTCTTT.